This T cell receptor (beta chain) was documented in a study of graft-versus-host responses after intestinal transplantation. About the research overall: Multivisceral, liver-intestinal, or isolated intestinal grafts went to recipients. Every recipient underwent anti-thymocyte globulin induction, then tacrolimus and steroids for approximately 3 years. Study-level results: Recipient marrow held GvH clones, some first seen in ileum or blood. Graft-versus-host to host-versus-graft clonal ratios in allografts were high in patients with graft-donor T cell macrochimerism.

Using immunoSEQ multiplex PCR, the repertoire was profiled, and TCRdb retains in-frame clones only, with some absent. The data show 85,000 to 130,000 clones, with roughly 84% seen just once and 0.7% to 0.9% held by the top ten. The CDR3 is 15 amino acids. The germline CDR1 and CDR2 sequences are SNHLY and FYNNEI. V was pared by 5 bases and J by 5 bases, with 15 bases between. Comment on this clone: No antigen is known for it.

The receptor comes from a human donor who received an intestinal transplant. This material consisted of unstimulated CD4+ T cells sorted from spleen or lymph node cells, taken before intestinal transplant. V and J are TRBV2 and TRBJ1-4; D not resolved. CDR3 nucleotides: TGTGCCAGCAGTCCGGGCCAAACGAGGAATGAAAAACTGTTTTTT. Its translation is CASSPGQTRNEKLFF.